This T cell receptor (beta chain) was sequenced in a study of molecular identifiers for immune sequencing clone quantification. A note on this clonotype: Its specificity is unknown.

Study outcomes and limitations: Whereas naive cells kept under 1% of molecules in clones above 20 RNA copies, such clones held over 99% in effectors.

Methods described previously, with TCR primers listed, were used for bulk TCR libraries. TCRdb processed the PCR reads anew with MiXCR; each CDR3 protein has one entry. This sample has about 640,000 distinct CDR3 sequences, with 15% to 20% found just once. Germline V gives CDR1 MNHEY, CDR2 SVGEGT. This CDR3 spans 15 amino acids. V was shortened by 5 bases and J by 5 bases, with 18 bases between the two germline ends. The chain recombines TRBV6-2 or TRBV6-3 with TRBJ2-5; D is possibly TRBD2 (6 bases). The sequence derives from a human donor in good health. Some libraries in this study had Jurkat cell RNA spiked in. Source material: naive CD8+ T cells from blood, with Jurkat cell RNA spiked in. Indicated subset: FACS-sorted CD8+CD4-CCR7+CD45RA+ naive T cells. The CDR3 here is CASSPPRSGRETQYF. CDR3 in DNA: TGTGCCAGCAGTCCCCCCCGTTCGGGGAGGGAGACCCAGTACTTC.